A selection of T cell receptor beta chains follows, all from one sample in a study of blood T cell repertoires in COVID-19. Clones were sequenced by immunoSEQ multiplex PCR, and TCRdb holds only the in-frame ones, with some missing. The sample gives roughly 60,000 clones, roughly four fifths of which show up once; more than 12% is in the top ten. The specimen was peripheral blood. The source of these receptors is a man older than 75 with acute or convalescent COVID-19. CDR3s include the opening cysteine and the closing phenylalanine or tryptophan. A D gene is named only where the DNA matches it firmly. The size field is filled for only some rows; it gives once, few, many or a size class.

v_call: TRBV5-1
clone_size: -
j_call: TRBJ1-4
d_call: -
cdr3_nt: TGCGCCAGCAGAACCACAGGATTAACTAATGAAAAACTGTTTTTT
cdr3_aa: CASRTTGLTNEKLFF

v_call: TRBV13
clone_size: -
j_call: TRBJ2-7
d_call: TRBD2
cdr3_nt: TGTGCCAGCAGCTCCCGGGGAGGGTCCTACGAGCAGTACTTC
cdr3_aa: CASSSRGGSYEQYF

v_call: TRBV30
clone_size: once
j_call: TRBJ2-7
d_call: TRBD2
cdr3_nt: TGTGCCTGGAGTGTACTTGGCGGGGGGTTCGACGAGCAGTACTTC
cdr3_aa: CAWSVLGGGFDEQYF

v_call: TRBV12-3/TRBV12-4
clone_size: -
j_call: TRBJ1-6
d_call: -
cdr3_nt: TGTGCCAGCAGTTTGCAGATTAATTCACCCCTCCACTTT
cdr3_aa: CASSLQINSPLHF

v_call: TRBV5-6
clone_size: once
j_call: TRBJ1-2
d_call: TRBD1
cdr3_nt: TGTGCCAGCAGAGTTCAGGGGGCGAGTTACTATGGCTACACCTTC
cdr3_aa: CASRVQGASYYGYTF

v_call: TRBV18
clone_size: once
j_call: TRBJ1-2
d_call: -
cdr3_nt: TGTGCCAGCTCACCTGCCGAGGGCTATGGCTACACCTTC
cdr3_aa: CASSPAEGYGYTF

v_call: TRBV5-4
clone_size: -
j_call: TRBJ2-3
d_call: -
cdr3_nt: TGTGCCAGCAGCTTGAGGACAGAAGCAGATACGCAGTATTTT
cdr3_aa: CASSLRTEADTQYF

v_call: TRBV7-2
clone_size: -
j_call: TRBJ2-5
d_call: TRBD1
cdr3_nt: TGTGCCAGCAGCCGGACAGGGCTTCAAGTCGTGTTAGAGACCCAGTACTTC
cdr3_aa: CASSRTGLQVVLETQYF

v_call: TRBV28
clone_size: -
j_call: TRBJ1-1
d_call: -
cdr3_nt: TGTGCCACTTCCCCAGGATGGGGAGAGAACACTGAAGCTTTCTTT
cdr3_aa: CATSPGWGENTEAFF

v_call: TRBV5-8
clone_size: -
j_call: TRBJ1-1
d_call: -
cdr3_nt: TGTGCCAGCAAACCGGGACTTGGGGACACTGAAGCTTTCTTT
cdr3_aa: CASKPGLGDTEAFF

v_call: TRBV5-1
clone_size: -
j_call: TRBJ2-5
d_call: -
cdr3_nt: TGCGCCAGCAGCGAGGGGCGCAGGGGTGAGACCCAGTACTTC
cdr3_aa: CASSEGRRGETQYF

v_call: TRBV29-1
clone_size: once
j_call: TRBJ1-1
d_call: TRBD1
cdr3_nt: TGCAGCGTTGAAGATGACAGGGGGCGTCGCGGGGCTTTCTTT
cdr3_aa: CSVEDDRGRRGAFF

v_call: TRBV19
clone_size: -
j_call: TRBJ2-3
d_call: -
cdr3_nt: TGTGCCAGTAGTTCACCCTTCCGGGACTCTAACACAGATACGCAGTATTTT
cdr3_aa: CASSSPFRDSNTDTQYF

v_call: TRBV30
clone_size: -
j_call: TRBJ2-5
d_call: TRBD1
cdr3_nt: TGTGCCTGGGTCGGACAGGGATTGGAGACCCAGTACTTC
cdr3_aa: CAWVGQGLETQYF

v_call: TRBV29-1
clone_size: -
j_call: TRBJ2-7
d_call: TRBD1
cdr3_nt: TGCAGCGTTGGAACAGGGGACGAGCAGTACTTC
cdr3_aa: CSVGTGDEQYF

v_call: TRBV3-1/TRBV3-2
clone_size: few
j_call: TRBJ1-1
d_call: -
cdr3_nt: TGTGCCAGCAGCCCAGGGCCAGAGACAGGGAACACTGAAGCTTTCTTT
cdr3_aa: CASSPGPETGNTEAFF

v_call: TRBV4-1
clone_size: once
j_call: TRBJ2-1
d_call: TRBD2
cdr3_nt: TGCGCCAGCAGCCCCCGAGGGCAGCGGGGGGGCGGGAATGAGCAGTTCTTC
cdr3_aa: CASSPRGQRGGGNEQFF

v_call: TRBV2
clone_size: -
j_call: TRBJ2-6
d_call: -
cdr3_nt: TGTGCCAGCAGTGGGGGCAGGACCATTAAAAAAAACTCTGGGGCCAACGTCCTGACTTTC
cdr3_aa: CASSGGRTIKKNSGANVLTF

v_call: TRBV6-5
clone_size: -
j_call: TRBJ2-7
d_call: TRBD1
cdr3_nt: TGTGCCAGCAGCCGGACAGGGGATGCCTACGAGCAGTACTTC
cdr3_aa: CASSRTGDAYEQYF

v_call: TRBV5-1
clone_size: -
j_call: TRBJ2-3
d_call: TRBD1
cdr3_nt: TGCGCCAGCAGCACCGGGACAGAAAGGCACGATACGCAGTATTTT
cdr3_aa: CASSTGTERHDTQYF

v_call: TRBV2
clone_size: -
j_call: TRBJ1-2
d_call: -
cdr3_nt: TGTGCCAGCAGTGAAGTGGGGCTTAACTATGGCTACACCTTC
cdr3_aa: CASSEVGLNYGYTF

v_call: TRBV9
clone_size: -
j_call: TRBJ1-1
d_call: TRBD1
cdr3_nt: TGTGCCAGCAGCGTAGGACAGGGGGCGCTTGGCACTGAAGCTTTCTTT
cdr3_aa: CASSVGQGALGTEAFF

v_call: TRBV5-5
clone_size: -
j_call: TRBJ1-1
d_call: TRBD1
cdr3_nt: TGTGCCAGCAGCTTCCGGGACAGGGCCGATGTTGGCACTGAAGCTTTCTTT
cdr3_aa: CASSFRDRADVGTEAFF

v_call: TRBV28
clone_size: few
j_call: TRBJ2-7
d_call: -
cdr3_nt: TGTGCCAGCAGTCTTCCTGCCGGGACACTGACCTACGAGCAGTACTTC
cdr3_aa: CASSLPAGTLTYEQYF

v_call: TRBV11-3
clone_size: once
j_call: TRBJ1-1
d_call: -
cdr3_nt: TGTGCCAGCAGCGCATACCTACAGGGCGCTGAAGCTTTCTTT
cdr3_aa: CASSAYLQGAEAFF

v_call: TRBV6-5
clone_size: -
j_call: TRBJ1-3
d_call: -
cdr3_nt: TGTGCCAGCAGTTCCGCCAAAAGGGGAGGAAACACCATATATTTT
cdr3_aa: CASSSAKRGGNTIYF

v_call: TRBV19
clone_size: once
j_call: TRBJ2-3
d_call: -
cdr3_nt: TGTGCCTCCTCGGAGCAATACTCTAGCACAGATACGCAGTATTTT
cdr3_aa: CASSEQYSSTDTQYF

v_call: TRBV10-1
clone_size: -
j_call: TRBJ2-2
d_call: TRBD2
cdr3_nt: TGCGCCAGCAGAGGAGCGGGGGGCCGCACCGGGGAGCTGTTTTTT
cdr3_aa: CASRGAGGRTGELFF

v_call: TRBV18
clone_size: -
j_call: TRBJ1-5
d_call: -
cdr3_nt: TGTGCCAGCTCACCGACAGGCAATCAGCCCCAGCATTTT
cdr3_aa: CASSPTGNQPQHF

v_call: TRBV7-2
clone_size: few
j_call: TRBJ1-5
d_call: TRBD1
cdr3_nt: TGTGCCAGCAGCTTACAGGGGGTTCGATTCGGTCAGCCCCAGCATTTT
cdr3_aa: CASSLQGVRFGQPQHF

v_call: TRBV18
clone_size: few
j_call: TRBJ1-3
d_call: -
cdr3_nt: TGTGCCAGCTCACTACAAGACTCTGGAAACACCATATATTTT
cdr3_aa: CASSLQDSGNTIYF

v_call: TRBV11-3
clone_size: -
j_call: TRBJ2-5
d_call: -
cdr3_nt: TGTGCCAGCAGCCCCGGGTTCGGTAAAGAGACCCAGTACTTC
cdr3_aa: CASSPGFGKETQYF

v_call: TRBV6-5
clone_size: -
j_call: TRBJ2-3
d_call: TRBD2
cdr3_nt: TGTGCCAGCAGATCGGGGGGTATAGATACGCAGTATTTT
cdr3_aa: CASRSGGIDTQYF

v_call: TRBV12-3/TRBV12-4
clone_size: -
j_call: TRBJ1-2
d_call: -
cdr3_nt: TGTGCCAGCAGGGACAGCTATGGCTACACCTTC
cdr3_aa: CASRDSYGYTF

v_call: TRBV30
clone_size: -
j_call: TRBJ1-5
d_call: TRBD1
cdr3_nt: TGTGCCTGGAGCCGGGACAGGGGCTCCAATCAGCCCCAGCATTTT
cdr3_aa: CAWSRDRGSNQPQHF

v_call: TRBV3-1/TRBV3-2
clone_size: -
j_call: TRBJ1-2
d_call: -
cdr3_nt: TGTGCCAGCAGCCGGGCAGCCGTTAACTATGGCTACACCTTC
cdr3_aa: CASSRAAVNYGYTF

v_call: TRBV6-1
clone_size: once
j_call: TRBJ1-6
d_call: TRBD1
cdr3_nt: TGTGCCAGCAGTGTGGGACAGGAGGGCACTCCACATAATTCACCCCTCCACTTT
cdr3_aa: CASSVGQEGTPHNSPLHF

v_call: TRBV5-1
clone_size: -
j_call: TRBJ2-3
d_call: TRBD2
cdr3_nt: TGCGCCAGCAGCTTGATCAGCGGGGACACAGATACGCAGTATTTT
cdr3_aa: CASSLISGDTDTQYF

v_call: TRBV29-1
clone_size: -
j_call: TRBJ2-1
d_call: TRBD2
cdr3_nt: TGCAGCGTTGAAGATCGGGCGGGGGGTCGATACAATGAGCAGTTCTTC
cdr3_aa: CSVEDRAGGRYNEQFF

v_call: TRBV3-1/TRBV3-2
clone_size: -
j_call: TRBJ1-1
d_call: -
cdr3_nt: TGTGCCAGCAGCAAGACAGGGAACACTGAAGCTTTCTTT
cdr3_aa: CASSKTGNTEAFF

v_call: TRBV19
clone_size: -
j_call: TRBJ1-2
d_call: -
cdr3_nt: TGTGCCAGTAGTAATAAGGGGAGGGCGGATTATGGCTACACCTTC
cdr3_aa: CASSNKGRADYGYTF

v_call: TRBV5-6
clone_size: few
j_call: TRBJ1-5
d_call: -
cdr3_nt: TGTGCCAGCAGCTTGGGCGATCAGCCCCAGCATTTT
cdr3_aa: CASSLGDQPQHF

v_call: TRBV5-1
clone_size: -
j_call: TRBJ1-2
d_call: TRBD1
cdr3_nt: TGCGCCAGCAGCTTGTTAGACAGGGAGAACGGCTACACCTTC
cdr3_aa: CASSLLDRENGYTF

v_call: TRBV12-5
clone_size: -
j_call: TRBJ1-4
d_call: -
cdr3_nt: TGTGCTAGTGCGGCGGGGGGCGAAGAAAAACTGTTTTTT
cdr3_aa: CASAAGGEEKLFF

v_call: TRBV7-9
clone_size: -
j_call: TRBJ2-1
d_call: -
cdr3_nt: TGTGCCAGCAGCTTAGCGGGGGGGCCGAATGAGCAGTTCTTC
cdr3_aa: CASSLAGGPNEQFF

v_call: TRBV6-5
clone_size: -
j_call: TRBJ1-1
d_call: -
cdr3_nt: TGTGCCAGCAGTTACTACCGGGGGGGCACTGAAGCTTTCTTT
cdr3_aa: CASSYYRGGTEAFF

v_call: TRBV4-1
clone_size: -
j_call: TRBJ1-6
d_call: TRBD1
cdr3_nt: TGCGCCAGCAGCCGGTCGACAGGGCTCGTAGGTTCACCCCTCCACTTT
cdr3_aa: CASSRSTGLVGSPLHF

v_call: TRBV19
clone_size: -
j_call: TRBJ1-2
d_call: TRBD1
cdr3_nt: TGTGCCAGTAGTAAACCGGGACAGGGGCTTGGCTACACCTTC
cdr3_aa: CASSKPGQGLGYTF

v_call: TRBV28
clone_size: few
j_call: TRBJ1-1
d_call: -
cdr3_nt: TGTGCCAGCAGTCGTACAGGCCTCTTCGAAGCTTTCTTT
cdr3_aa: CASSRTGLFEAFF

v_call: TRBV5-8
clone_size: -
j_call: TRBJ1-6
d_call: TRBD1
cdr3_nt: TGTGCCAGCAGCCAGGACAGGGCAATTTCACCCCTCCACTTT
cdr3_aa: CASSQDRAISPLHF

v_call: TRBV7-8
clone_size: -
j_call: TRBJ2-7
d_call: TRBD1
cdr3_nt: TGTGCCAGCAGCGGAGGTTTGGGACAGGGACCCATCGAGCAGTACTTC
cdr3_aa: CASSGGLGQGPIEQYF

v_call: TRBV5-1
clone_size: -
j_call: TRBJ2-5
d_call: -
cdr3_nt: TGCGCCAGCAGATCGGAAGAGACCCAGTACTTC
cdr3_aa: CASRSEETQYF

v_call: TRBV2
clone_size: -
j_call: TRBJ2-5
d_call: TRBD2
cdr3_nt: TGTGCCAGCAGTGATCCCCTACTCGGGGGGGTGCGAGGGCCCCAGTACTTC
cdr3_aa: CASSDPLLGGVRGPQYF

v_call: TRBV18
clone_size: medium-sized
j_call: TRBJ2-1
d_call: TRBD1
cdr3_nt: TGTGCCAGCTCACCACGCGACAGGGGGAATGAGCAGTTCTTC
cdr3_aa: CASSPRDRGNEQFF

v_call: TRBV6-5
clone_size: -
j_call: TRBJ1-5
d_call: -
cdr3_nt: TGTGCCAGCAGGCCAGGGATTAATAGCAATCAGCCCCAGCATTTT
cdr3_aa: CASRPGINSNQPQHF

v_call: TRBV2
clone_size: -
j_call: TRBJ2-1
d_call: -
cdr3_nt: TGTGCCAGCGTCGGCGGTCCGGTAGCCTCGTACAATGAGCAGTTCTTC
cdr3_aa: CASVGGPVASYNEQFF

v_call: TRBV9
clone_size: -
j_call: TRBJ2-3
d_call: -
cdr3_nt: TGTGCCAGCAGCGTTGGGAGAGGCACAGATACGCAGTATTTT
cdr3_aa: CASSVGRGTDTQYF

v_call: TRBV18
clone_size: once
j_call: TRBJ1-1
d_call: -
cdr3_nt: TGTGCCAGCTCACCACTGGGGCCAGACGCTGAAGCTTTCTTT
cdr3_aa: CASSPLGPDAEAFF

v_call: TRBV2
clone_size: -
j_call: TRBJ2-5
d_call: -
cdr3_nt: TGTGCCAGCAGTGAGGGGCGGGGGCGATCTGATATGGAGACCCAGTACTTC
cdr3_aa: CASSEGRGRSDMETQYF

v_call: TRBV5-1
clone_size: -
j_call: TRBJ1-1
d_call: -
cdr3_nt: TGCGCCAGCAGCTCCCAACAGGGTTTGAACACTGAAGCTTTCTTT
cdr3_aa: CASSSQQGLNTEAFF